The 24 T cell receptor beta chains below come from one sample, sequenced in a study of T cell repertoires in cytomegalovirus infection. TCRdb called the reads again in MiXCR, with one record for every CDR3 protein. The profile covers about 890,000 distinct CDR3 sequences, with about a third appearing a single time and about an eighth taken by the ten largest. Which antigens these TCRs recognize remains unknown. The sequenced sample was cultured CD8+ T cells from PBMCs, obtained from culture after CMV antigen stimulation. The receptors derive from a human donor in good health (CMV status not recorded). Some clones in this sample may be carry-over from other donors' samples.

The rearrangement joins TRBV11-2 to TRBJ2-7; weak D call: TRBD1 (6 bases). V lost 5 bases and J lost 2, with 10 bases in between. There are 13 residues in the CDR3. CDR1 and CDR2 (germline): SGHAT, FQNNGV. As DNA, the CDR3 is TGTGCCAGCAGCAAAAACAGGGCCTACGAGCAGTACTTC. This sequence encodes CASSKNRAYEQYF.

This clonotype has more than one count but fewer than ten. The chain uses TRBV2 and TRBJ1-2; possible D gene TRBD1, 5 bases. Germline CDR1 and CDR2: SNHLY and FYNNEI. Trimming stripped 7 bases from V and 4 bases from J, with 16 bases between. This CDR3 has 14 amino acids. The DNA for the CDR3 is TGTGCCAGCACCCCGGGAGGGGCGGGCTATGGCTACACCTTC. Encoded protein: CASTPGGAGYGYTF.

On this clonotype: A much larger clone lies one base from this, so it may be a read error. V and J are TRBV7-6 and TRBJ2-2, with D tentatively TRBD1 (6 bases). Germline lookup yields CDR1 SGHVS and CDR2 FNYEAQ. V lost 5 bases and J 4 bases, leaving 17 bases between the germline ends. The CDR3 consists of 16 residues. The CDR3 region is CASSIDGRGFTGELFF. The CDR3, as DNA: TGTGCCAGCAGCATAGATGGCAGGGGATTCACCGGGGAGCTGTTTTTT.

This clonotype was found many times. V usage is TRBV6-1 and J usage is TRBJ1-2; D unresolved. V lost 2 bases and J 4 bases, leaving 5 bases between the germline ends. The CDR3 has 12 residues. In germline, CDR1 is MNHNS, CDR2 SASEGT. The CDR3 sequence: CASSENSYGYTF. In nucleotides, the CDR3 is TGTGCCAGCAGTGAAAACAGCTATGGCTACACCTTC.

This clonotype came up a few times. This chain connects TRBV4-3 to TRBJ1-1; D ambiguous. Germline V gives CDR1 LGHNA, CDR2 YSLEER. V shed 0 bases and J shed 6 bases, with 14 bases lying between them. The CDR3 loop spans 15 amino acids. CDR3 region: CASSQDNNVWAEAFF. The CDR3 coding sequence is TGCGCCAGCAGCCAAGATAACAATGTGTGGGCTGAAGCTTTCTTT.

This sequence joins TRBV18 and TRBJ1-2; no clear D. The CDR3 covers 15 residues. Germline V gene sequence: CDR1 KGHSH, CDR2 LQKENI. The V gene lost 2 bases and the J gene lost 6 bases, with 16 bases spanning the gap. CDR3 DNA sequence: TGTGCCAGCTCACCATCCAGGACGCAACGGGATGGCTACACCTTC. Residues: CASSPSRTQRDGYTF.

On this clonotype: The junction shows a germline mismatch at one end, possibly a read error. The chain employs TRBV4-3 and TRBJ1-2; TRBD1 matches at 8 bases. The CDR3 covers 14 residues. Germline V CDR1 and CDR2: LGHNA, YSLEER. The CDR3 DNA sequence: TGCGCCGGCAGCCACCCAACGGGGACAGGAGGCTACACCTTC. As protein: CAGSHPTGTGGYTF.

This clonotype was counted at least ten times. The rearrangement joins TRBV12-3 or TRBV12-4 to TRBJ2-7; possible D gene TRBD1, 6 bases. The CDR3 runs to 15 residues. Trimming stripped 6 bases from V and 1 base from J, with 16 bases between. CDR3 amino acids: CASRLDSFRSYEQYF. The CDR3 DNA reads as TGTGCCAGCAGATTGGACAGTTTTAGATCCTACGAGCAGTACTTC.

A word on this clonotype: The conserved final phenylalanine or tryptophan is absent from the CDR3, which likely points to a read error. The V call is TRBV6-6, the J call TRBJ2-7, with a tentative D call TRBD1 (5 bases). Trimming took off 3 bases at V and 2 bases at J, with 11 bases between the two ends. The V gene's germline CDR1 is MNHNY and CDR2 SVGAGI (reference sequence). This CDR3 region has 14 residues. DNA for the CDR3: TGTGCCAGCAGTTATTCCCAGGGTGCCTACGAGCAGTACTGC. Translated: CASSYSQGAYEQYC.

This sequence joins TRBV19 and TRBJ1-1; D gene ambiguous. Germline lookup yields CDR1 LNHDA and CDR2 SQIVND (reference sequence). Trimming shortened V by 5 bases and J by 2 bases, and 9 bases separated the two germline ends. This CDR3 spans 13 amino acids. CDR3 nucleotides: TGTGCCAGTAGTTTCGCCCCAAACACTGAAGCTTTCTTT. Protein: CASSFAPNTEAFF.

The J gene is TRBJ1-2, the V gene TRBV20-1; D is ambiguous. The CDR3 is 17 amino acids. Germline CDR1 is DFQATT and CDR2 is SNEGSKA (reference sequence). Trimming pared 2 bases from V and 4 bases from J, leaving 23 bases between. CDR3 loop: CSARPSAPAELSYGYTF. For the CDR3, the DNA is TGCAGTGCTAGACCCTCCGCCCCAGCAGAGCTAAGCTATGGCTACACCTTC.

The sample holds a few counts of this clonotype. This chain uses TRBV4-2 with TRBJ2-3; D may be TRBD2 (5 bases). Germline V CDR1 and CDR2: LGHNA, YNFKEQ. With 0 bases removed from V and 2 bases from J, the gap between germline ends came to 9 bases. The CDR3 runs to 15 residues. The CDR3 DNA is TGTGCCAGCAGCCAAGAGACTACCGTCACAGATACGCAGTATTTT. It codes for CASSQETTVTDTQYF.

This sequence joins TRBV14 and TRBJ2-5, with D unresolved. Trimming removed 0 bases from V and 5 bases from J, with 7 bases in between. The germline V gene has CDR1 SGHDN and CDR2 FVKESK. This CDR3 comprises 13 residues. In nucleotides, the CDR3 is TGTGCCAGCAGCCAAGATGAGGACGAGACCCAGTACTTC. Amino acid sequence: CASSQDEDETQYF.

The rearrangement joins TRBV7-8 to TRBJ2-2, with 10 positions matching TRBD2. The CDR3 has 18 residues. The germline CDR1 and CDR2 sequences are SGHVS and FQNEAQ. After removal of 0 bases from V and 7 bases from J, the junction contained 11 bases not matched to a gene. The CDR3 sequence is CASSLAPGVAGGYGELFF. CDR3 bases: TGTGCCAGCAGCTTAGCTCCAGGGGTAGCGGGGGGCTACGGGGAGCTGTTTTTT.

The rearrangement joins TRBV6-2 or TRBV6-3 to TRBJ1-5; the D gene is possibly TRBD1 (6 bases). The V end lost 6 bases, the J end lost 3 bases, and 18 bases lay between the germline ends. Germline V CDR1 and CDR2: MNHEY, SVGEGT. The CDR3 sequence is 16 residues long. This chain's CDR3 is CASSTYGDTLNQPQHF. DNA of the CDR3: TGTGCCAGCAGCACCTACGGGGACACGCTCAATCAGCCCCAGCATTTT.

As regards this clonotype: This may come from a read error, since a much larger clone is one base off. The chain has TRBV7-9 and TRBJ2-5; D may be TRBD1 or TRBD2 (6 bases each). Germline CDR1 and CDR2: SEHNR and FQNEAQ (reference sequence). The CDR3 consists of 12 residues. The chain's CDR3 is CVSRGLQETQYF. In DNA, the CDR3 is TGTGTCAGCCGGGGGCTCCAAGAGACCCAGTACTTC.

This clonotype was counted ten times or more. This chain uses TRBV12-3 or TRBV12-4 with TRBJ2-1; TRBD2 agrees at 10 bases. This CDR3 region has 15 residues. With 3 bases clipped from V and 5 bases from J, the junction kept 4 bases outside the gene matches. The CDR3: CASSFMLAGDNEQFF. The DNA of the CDR3 is TGTGCCAGCAGTTTCATGCTAGCGGGAGACAATGAGCAGTTCTTC.

The chain joins TRBV27 to TRBJ1-1; D is undetermined. The CDR3 consists of 14 residues. Germline CDR1 MNHEY, CDR2 SMNVEV (reference sequence). Trimming removed 3 bases at V and 4 bases at J, with 12 bases between. The CDR3 DNA reads TGTGCCAGCAGTTTTCAGAGACGGTCCACTGAAGCTTTCTTT. The encoded protein is CASSFQRRSTEAFF.

This clonotype was detected a few times. This chain uses TRBV7-6 with TRBJ2-5, with 7 bases that match TRBD2. CDR3 length equals 14 residues. CDR1 is SGHVS and CDR2 is FNYEAQ in the germline V gene. The junction had 2 bases not matched to a gene; V was cut back by 2 bases and J by 2 bases. The CDR3 spells CASSLLAEQETQYF. CDR3 sequence (DNA): TGTGCCAGCAGCTTACTAGCGGAACAAGAGACCCAGTACTTC. Full variable domain (outside the CDR3, taken from reference TRBV7-6 and TRBJ2-5): GAGVSQSPRYKVTKRGQDVALRCDPISGHVSLYWYRQALGQGPEFLTYFNYEAQQDKSGLPNDRFSAERPEGSISTLTIQRTEQRDSAMYRCASSLLAEQETQYFGPGTRLLVL.

This rearrangement joins TRBV6-5 to TRBJ2-3; D not certain. CDR3 length: 15 residues. Looked up from germline, CDR1 is MNHEY and CDR2 is SVGAGI. V was trimmed by 5 bases and J by 2 bases, leaving 14 bases between them. The CDR3 sequence is CASSKDGPNTDTQYF. The CDR3 DNA reads TGTGCCAGCAGTAAGGACGGACCTAACACAGATACGCAGTATTTT.

This chain joins TRBV20-1 and TRBJ2-4; D perhaps matches TRBD2 (6 bases). V lost 4 bases, J lost 6 bases, and 22 bases lay in between. There are 16 residues in the CDR3. Germline V gene lookup returns CDR1 DFQATT and CDR2 SNEGSKA (reference sequence). The CDR3 region is CSAKEIPSGRPNIQYF. As DNA, the CDR3 is TGCAGTGCTAAAGAGATACCAAGCGGGCGTCCAAACATTCAGTACTTC.

This clonotype was seen only a few times. The V gene is TRBV7-8, the J gene TRBJ2-1; D is possibly TRBD2 (5 bases). Trimming shortened V by 6 bases and J by 16 bases, and 25 bases separated the two germline ends. This CDR3 spans 14 amino acids. The germline V gene has CDR1 SGHVS and CDR2 FQNEAQ. The CDR3 sequence: CASRAPTRKEASFF. The CDR3 nucleotides read TGTGCCAGCAGAGCTCCGACCCGGAAGGAGGCGTCCTTCTTC.

The chain uses TRBV29-1 and TRBJ2-1; D is possibly TRBD1 (6 bases). This CDR3 is built from 17 residues. V lost 7 bases and J 0 bases, leaving 22 bases between the germline ends. In germline, CDR1 is SQVTM, CDR2 ANQGSEA. CDR3 DNA sequence: TGCAGCGCCGGAACAGGGAGCCCTTATATCTCCTACAATGAGCAGTTCTTC. Protein sequence: CSAGTGSPYISYNEQFF.

CDR3 bases: TGTGCCAGCAGCTTGCTTCTGGACACTGAAGCTTTCTTT. This translates into CASSLLLDTEAFF. V and J are TRBV5-6 and TRBJ1-1; D uncertain. The germline V and J ends were trimmed by 1 base and 3 bases, with 7 bases remaining between them. This CDR3 has 13 amino acids. The germline V gene encodes CDR1 SGHDT and CDR2 YYEEEE.